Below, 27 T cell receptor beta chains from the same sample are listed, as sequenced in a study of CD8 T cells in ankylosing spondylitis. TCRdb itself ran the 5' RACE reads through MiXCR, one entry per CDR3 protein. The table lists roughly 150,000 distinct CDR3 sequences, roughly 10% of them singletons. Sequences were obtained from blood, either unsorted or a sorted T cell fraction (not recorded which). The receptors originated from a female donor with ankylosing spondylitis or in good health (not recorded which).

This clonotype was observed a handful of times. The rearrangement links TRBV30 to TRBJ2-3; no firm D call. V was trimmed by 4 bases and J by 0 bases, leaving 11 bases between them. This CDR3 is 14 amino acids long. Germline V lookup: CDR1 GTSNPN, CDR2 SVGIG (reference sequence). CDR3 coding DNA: TGTGCCTGGACCGCCTCCTCTAGCACAGATACGCAGTATTTT. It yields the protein CAWTASSSTDTQYF.

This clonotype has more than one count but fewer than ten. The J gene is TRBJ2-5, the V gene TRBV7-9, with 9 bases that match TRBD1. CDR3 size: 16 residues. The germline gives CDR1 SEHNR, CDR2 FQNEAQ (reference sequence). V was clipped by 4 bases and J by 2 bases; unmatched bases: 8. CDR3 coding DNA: TGTGCCAGCAGCTCCTTACCGGGACAGGGTCAAGAGACCCAGTACTTC. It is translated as CASSSLPGQGQETQYF. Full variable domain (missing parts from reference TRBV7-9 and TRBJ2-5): DTGVSQNPRHKITKRGQNVTFRCDPISEHNRLYWYRQTLGQGPEFLTYFQNEAQLEKSRLLSDRFSAERPKGSFSTLEIQRTEQGDSAMYLCASSSLPGQGQETQYFGPGTRLLVL.

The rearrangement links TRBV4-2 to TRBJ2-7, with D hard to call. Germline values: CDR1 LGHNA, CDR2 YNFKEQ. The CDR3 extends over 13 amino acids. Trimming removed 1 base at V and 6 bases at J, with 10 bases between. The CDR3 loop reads CASSQALVSEQYF. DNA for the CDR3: TGTGCCAGCAGCCAAGCCCTGGTAAGCGAGCAGTACTTC.

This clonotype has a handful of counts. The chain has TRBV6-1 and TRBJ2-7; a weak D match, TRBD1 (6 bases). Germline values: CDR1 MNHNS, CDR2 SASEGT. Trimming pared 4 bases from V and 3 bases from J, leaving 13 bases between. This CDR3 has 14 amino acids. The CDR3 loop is CASSVGTLYYEQYF. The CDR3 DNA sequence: TGTGCCAGCAGTGTCGGGACACTTTACTACGAGCAGTACTTC.

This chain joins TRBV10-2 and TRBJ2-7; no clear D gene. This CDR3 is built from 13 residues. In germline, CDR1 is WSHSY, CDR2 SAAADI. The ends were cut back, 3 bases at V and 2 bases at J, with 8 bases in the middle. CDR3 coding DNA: TGCGCCAGCAGTGACAGCCTCCCCTACGAGCAGTACTTC. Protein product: CASSDSLPYEQYF.

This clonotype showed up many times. The CDR3 sequence: CASSLTGSSYEQYF. The CDR3 region has the DNA TGTGCCAGCAGTTTGACGGGAAGCTCCTACGAGCAGTACTTC. The chain couples TRBV12-3 or TRBV12-4 to TRBJ2-7; possibly TRBD2 for D (5 bases). The CDR3 has 14 amino acids. Between the trimmed V and J ends, which lost 3 bases and 0 bases, there was a span of 9 bases.

The CDR3 nucleotides are TGTGCCAGCAGCCAAGTCCACCGATGGGCGGGAGTGAACGAGCAGTACTTC. It encodes CASSQVHRWAGVNEQYF. This chain connects TRBV3-1 to TRBJ2-7; 7 bases agree with TRBD2. There are 17 residues in the CDR3. V was pared by 1 base and J by 5 bases, with 14 bases of the junction left unmatched. From germline, CDR1 is LGHDT and CDR2 YNNKEL (reference sequence).

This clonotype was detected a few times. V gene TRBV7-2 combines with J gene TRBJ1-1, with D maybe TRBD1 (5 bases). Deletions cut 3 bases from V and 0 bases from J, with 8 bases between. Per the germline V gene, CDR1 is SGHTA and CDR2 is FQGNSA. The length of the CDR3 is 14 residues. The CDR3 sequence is CASSLTVMNTEAFF. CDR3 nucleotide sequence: TGTGCCAGCAGCTTGACAGTTATGAACACTGAAGCTTTCTTT.

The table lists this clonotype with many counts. CDR3 sequence: CASSPTGYGYTF. As DNA, the CDR3 is TGTGCCAGCAGCCCGACAGGATATGGCTACACCTTC. V usage is TRBV14 and J usage is TRBJ1-2, with D possibly matching TRBD1 (6 bases). The CDR3 extends over 12 amino acids. Germline loops: CDR1 SGHDN, CDR2 FVKESK. V shed 4 bases and J shed 5 bases, with 8 bases lying between them.

This CDR3 is CASSPTESSYNEQFF. The DNA for the CDR3 is TGTGCCAGCAGCCCAACCGAAAGCTCCTACAATGAGCAGTTCTTC. The chain joins TRBV7-9 to TRBJ2-1; D gene ambiguous. Germline V gene sequence: CDR1 SEHNR, CDR2 FQNEAQ (reference sequence). The CDR3 length is 15 residues. Trimming pared 5 bases from V and 0 bases from J, leaving 11 bases between.

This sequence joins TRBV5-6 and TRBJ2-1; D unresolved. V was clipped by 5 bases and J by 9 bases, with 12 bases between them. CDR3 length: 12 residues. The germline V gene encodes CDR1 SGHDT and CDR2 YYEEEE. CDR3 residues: CASRLPYGEQFF. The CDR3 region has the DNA TGTGCCAGCAGGCTTCCTTATGGTGAGCAGTTCTTC.

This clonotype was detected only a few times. The DNA for the CDR3 is TGTGCCATCAGTGAGTCTAAACGGACTGAAGCTTTCTTT. Translation: CAISESKRTEAFF. The V and J genes are TRBV10-3 and TRBJ1-1; unclear D gene. Germline assignment: CDR1 ENHRY and CDR2 SYGVKD. This CDR3 is built from 13 residues. With 0 bases removed from V and 5 bases from J, the gap between germline ends came to 7 bases.

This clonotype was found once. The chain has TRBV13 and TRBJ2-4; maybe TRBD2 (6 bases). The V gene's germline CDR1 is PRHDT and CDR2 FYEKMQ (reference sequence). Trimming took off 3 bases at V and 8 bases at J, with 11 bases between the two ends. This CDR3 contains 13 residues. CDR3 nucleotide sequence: TGTGCCAGCAGCTTGCGCGGGAAGGACATTCAGTACTTC. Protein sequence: CASSLRGKDIQYF.

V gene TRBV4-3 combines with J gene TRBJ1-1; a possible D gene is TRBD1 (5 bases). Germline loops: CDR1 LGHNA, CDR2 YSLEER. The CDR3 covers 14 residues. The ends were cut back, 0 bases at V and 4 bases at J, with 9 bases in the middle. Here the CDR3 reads CASSQDGGATEAFF. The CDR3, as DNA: TGCGCCAGCAGCCAAGACGGAGGGGCCACTGAAGCTTTCTTT.

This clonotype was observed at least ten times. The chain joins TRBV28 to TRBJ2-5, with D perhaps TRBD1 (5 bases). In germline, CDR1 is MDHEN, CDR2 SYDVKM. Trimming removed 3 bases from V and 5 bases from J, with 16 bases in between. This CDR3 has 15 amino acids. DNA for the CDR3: TGTGCCAGCAGTTTCCCCGGGCCAGCAGGGGAGACCCAGTACTTC. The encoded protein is CASSFPGPAGETQYF.

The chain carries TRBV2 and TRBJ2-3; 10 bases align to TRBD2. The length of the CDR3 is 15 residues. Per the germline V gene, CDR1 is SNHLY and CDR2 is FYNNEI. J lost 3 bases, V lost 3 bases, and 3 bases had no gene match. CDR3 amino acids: CASSEERGGTDTQYF. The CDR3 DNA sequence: TGTGCCAGCAGTGAGGAGCGGGGGGGAACAGATACGCAGTATTTT.

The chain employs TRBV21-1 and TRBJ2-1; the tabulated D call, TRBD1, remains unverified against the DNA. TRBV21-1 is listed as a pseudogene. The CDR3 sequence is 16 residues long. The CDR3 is CASSTEGGGYYNEQFF. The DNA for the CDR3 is TGTGCCAGCAGCACAGAGGGGGGGGGATACTACAATGAGCAGTTCTTC.

CDR3 in DNA: TGTGCCAGCTCAAGGCCCGGCCCTTCCTACAATGAGCAGTTCTTC. Its translation is CASSRPGPSYNEQFF. The chain carries TRBV18 and TRBJ2-1; D unclear. The CDR3 loop spans 15 amino acids. V was trimmed by 5 bases and J by 1 base, leaving 12 bases between them. Germline lookup yields CDR1 KGHSH and CDR2 LQKENI.

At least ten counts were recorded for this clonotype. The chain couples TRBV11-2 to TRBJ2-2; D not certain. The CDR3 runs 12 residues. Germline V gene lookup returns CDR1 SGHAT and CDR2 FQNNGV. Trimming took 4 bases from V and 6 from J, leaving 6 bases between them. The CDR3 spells CASSSKPGELFF. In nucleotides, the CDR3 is TGTGCCAGCAGCTCTAAACCCGGGGAGCTGTTTTTT.

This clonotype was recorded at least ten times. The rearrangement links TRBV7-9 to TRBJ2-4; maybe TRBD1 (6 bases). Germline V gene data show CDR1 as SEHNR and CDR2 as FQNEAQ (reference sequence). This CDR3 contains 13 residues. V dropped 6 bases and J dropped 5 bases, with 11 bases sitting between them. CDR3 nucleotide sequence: TGTGCCAGCAGTCGGGACACCGAAAACATTCAGTACTTC. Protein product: CASSRDTENIQYF.

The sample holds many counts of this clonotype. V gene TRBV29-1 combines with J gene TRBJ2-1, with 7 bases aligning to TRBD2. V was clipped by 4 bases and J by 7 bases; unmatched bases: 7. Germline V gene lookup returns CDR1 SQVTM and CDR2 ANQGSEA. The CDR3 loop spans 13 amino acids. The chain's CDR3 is CSVVGGTGNEQFF. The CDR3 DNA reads TGCAGCGTTGTCGGGGGGACGGGTAATGAGCAGTTCTTC.

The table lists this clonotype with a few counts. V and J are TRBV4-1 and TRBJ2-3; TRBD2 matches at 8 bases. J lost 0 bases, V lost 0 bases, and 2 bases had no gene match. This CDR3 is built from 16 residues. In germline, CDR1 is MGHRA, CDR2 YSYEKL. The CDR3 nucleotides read TGCGCCAGCAGCCAAGAAAGCGGGAGAAGCACAGATACGCAGTATTTT. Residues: CASSQESGRSTDTQYF.

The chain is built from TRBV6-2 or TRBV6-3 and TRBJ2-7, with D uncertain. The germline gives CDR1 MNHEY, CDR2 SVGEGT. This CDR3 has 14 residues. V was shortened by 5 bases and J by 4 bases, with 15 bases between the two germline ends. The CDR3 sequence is CASSQTSPFYEQYF. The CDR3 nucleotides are TGTGCCAGCAGTCAAACCAGTCCTTTTTACGAGCAGTACTTC.

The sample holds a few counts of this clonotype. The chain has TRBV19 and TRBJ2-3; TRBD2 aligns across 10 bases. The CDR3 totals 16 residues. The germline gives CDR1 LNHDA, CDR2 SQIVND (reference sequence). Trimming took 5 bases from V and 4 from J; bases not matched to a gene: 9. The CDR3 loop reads CASSSLAGGSPDTQYF. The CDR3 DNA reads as TGTGCCAGTAGTTCATTAGCGGGAGGATCCCCAGATACGCAGTATTTT.

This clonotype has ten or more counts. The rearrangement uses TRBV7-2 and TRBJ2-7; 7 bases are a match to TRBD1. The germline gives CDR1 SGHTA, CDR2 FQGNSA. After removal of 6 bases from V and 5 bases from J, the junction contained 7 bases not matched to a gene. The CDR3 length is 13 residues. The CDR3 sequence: CASSETGLDEQYF. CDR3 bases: TGTGCCAGCAGTGAGACAGGGTTAGACGAGCAGTACTTC.

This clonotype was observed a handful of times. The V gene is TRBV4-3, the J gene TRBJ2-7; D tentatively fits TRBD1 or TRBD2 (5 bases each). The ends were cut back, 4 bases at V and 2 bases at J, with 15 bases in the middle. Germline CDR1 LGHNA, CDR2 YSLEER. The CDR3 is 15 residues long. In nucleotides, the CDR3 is TGCGCCAGCAGCCCCGAATGGGGGTCCCCCTACGAGCAGTACTTC. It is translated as CASSPEWGSPYEQYF.

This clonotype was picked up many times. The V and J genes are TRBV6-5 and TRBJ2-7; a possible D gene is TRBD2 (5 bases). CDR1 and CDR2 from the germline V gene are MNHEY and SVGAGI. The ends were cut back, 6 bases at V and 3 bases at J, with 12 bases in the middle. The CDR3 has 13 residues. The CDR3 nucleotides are TGTGCCAGCAGCCCCCTAGGAGGCTACGAGCAGTACTTC. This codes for CASSPLGGYEQYF.